A selection of T cell receptor beta chains follows, all from one sample in a study of CD8+CD57+ T cells in acquired aplastic anemia. TCRdb reprocessed the reads with MiXCR, giving one entry per CDR3 protein. The table lists about 75,000 distinct CDR3 sequences, 70% of them singletons. Sequencing was done on a sample of sorted CD4+, CD8+, or CD8+CD57+ T cells (not recorded which) from PBMCs. The origin of the receptors is a human donor with aplastic anemia. Both conserved end residues are part of each CDR3. The D gene is left open where the match is weak. Clone size is shown for a subset of rows, as once, few, many or a class of expanded clone.

J gene | D gene | clone size | V gene | CDR3 length | CDR3 protein | CDR3 DNA
TRBJ2-5 | - | - | TRBV7-8 | 13 | CASSWDQQETQYF | TGTGCCAGCAGCTGGGACCAGCAAGAGACCCAGTACTTC
TRBJ2-1 | TRBD2 | - | TRBV10-1 | 18 | CASSEGLAALISYNEQFF | TGCGCCAGCAGTGAAGGACTAGCGGCCCTAATCTCCTACAATGAGCAGTTCTTC
TRBJ2-7 | TRBD1 | - | TRBV15 | 14 | CATSRNDRGREQYF | TGTGCCACCAGCAGGAACGACAGGGGCCGCGAGCAGTACTTC
TRBJ1-4 | - | - | TRBV5-1 | 15 | CASSVWGGTNEKLFF | TGCGCCAGCAGCGTCTGGGGGGGAACTAATGAAAAACTGTTTTTT
TRBJ2-7 | - | - | TRBV6-5 | 15 | CASSYGAANSYEQYF | TGTGCCAGCAGTTACGGCGCCGCCAACTCCTACGAGCAGTACTTC
TRBJ2-7 | - | - | TRBV10-3 | 13 | CAISESAPYEQYF | TGTGCCATCAGTGAGTCCGCACCTTACGAGCAGTACTTC
TRBJ1-2 | - | - | TRBV19 | 14 | CASSARVIDYGYTF | TGTGCCAGTAGTGCCAGGGTGATCGACTATGGCTACACCTTC
TRBJ2-3 | - | - | TRBV7-9 | 14 | CASSLFGDVDTQYF | TGTGCCAGCAGCTTATTTGGCGACGTGGATACGCAGTATTTT
TRBJ2-7 | TRBD2 | - | TRBV7-8 | 15 | CASRGTSVSSYEQYF | TGTGCCAGCAGGGGGACTAGCGTGAGCTCCTACGAGCAGTACTTC
TRBJ1-6 | - | - | TRBV19 | 15 | CASSISRDGGSPLHF | TGTGCCAGTAGTATTTCGAGGGATGGGGGTTCACCCCTCCACTTT
TRBJ2-7 | TRBD1 | once | TRBV29-1 | 12 | CSVTQGRSEQYF | TGCAGCGTCACACAGGGGCGGAGCGAGCAGTACTTC
TRBJ1-1 | TRBD1 | - | TRBV25-1 | 15 | CASSDPGTGATEAFF | TGTGCCAGCAGTGATCCCGGGACAGGGGCTACTGAAGCTTTCTTT
TRBJ1-5 | - | - | TRBV6-5 | 13 | CASSYGGGKPQHF | TGTGCCAGCAGTTACGGAGGAGGAAAGCCCCAGCATTTT
TRBJ2-5 | TRBD2 | - | TRBV19 | 17 | CASKELAGGAGGETQYF | TGTGCCAGTAAAGAGCTAGCGGGAGGGGCCGGGGGTGAGACCCAGTACTTC
TRBJ2-7 | - | - | TRBV19 | 15 | CASSPRAQGGYEQYF | TGTGCCAGTAGTCCGCGGGCCCAGGGAGGCTACGAGCAGTACTTC
TRBJ2-5 | TRBD2 | - | TRBV14 | 13 | CASSHSGQETQYF | TGTGCCAGCAGCCATAGCGGGCAAGAGACCCAGTACTTC
TRBJ2-5 | - | - | TRBV9 | 13 | CASSVADQETQYF | TGTGCCAGCAGCGTAGCTGACCAAGAGACCCAGTACTTC
TRBJ2-1 | - | - | TRBV5-1 | 15 | CASSRDRSSYNEQFF | TGCGCCAGCAGCAGGGACCGTTCCTCCTACAATGAGCAGTTCTTC
TRBJ1-3 | - | once | TRBV11-1 | 16 | CASSLVAGLSGNTIYF | TGTGCCAGCAGCTTAGTTGCAGGGCTCTCTGGAAACACCATATATTTT
TRBJ1-5 | - | - | TRBV10-3 | 14 | CAISDQGNNQPQHF | TGTGCCATCAGTGACCAGGGGAACAATCAGCCCCAGCATTTT
TRBJ2-1 | - | few | TRBV2 | 14 | CASTALSSYNEQFF | TGTGCCAGCACAGCACTTAGCTCCTACAATGAGCAGTTCTTC
TRBJ1-1 | TRBD1 | - | TRBV7-9 | 12 | CASTWTGSEAFF | TGTGCCAGCACCTGGACAGGTTCTGAAGCTTTCTTT
TRBJ2-7 | TRBD1 | - | TRBV5-1 | 15 | CASSSGGTEAYEQYF | TGCGCCAGCAGCTCCGGTGGGACAGAGGCCTACGAGCAGTACTTC
TRBJ2-5 | - | - | TRBV20-1 | 12 | CSAVGREETQYF | TGCAGTGCTGTGGGACGTGAAGAGACCCAGTACTTC
TRBJ1-3 | - | - | TRBV10-3 | 13 | CAISQGWDNTIYF | TGTGCCATCAGTCAAGGTTGGGACAACACCATATATTTT
TRBJ2-5 | - | - | TRBV20-1 | 13 | CSARDMHNGTQYF | TGCAGTGCTAGAGATATGCACAATGGGACCCAGTACTTC
TRBJ2-1 | TRBD1 | - | TRBV20-1 | 15 | CSASHWTGADNEQFF | TGCAGTGCTAGTCACTGGACAGGGGCCGACAATGAGCAGTTCTTC
TRBJ2-5 | - | - | TRBV10-3 | 14 | CAISESAGQETQYF | TGTGCCATCAGTGAGTCGGCAGGGCAAGAGACCCAGTACTTC
TRBJ2-5 | - | - | TRBV14 | 13 | CASSQVQQETQYF | TGTGCCAGCAGCCAAGTACAACAAGAGACCCAGTACTTC
TRBJ2-7 | - | - | TRBV29-1 | 13 | CSVEWDGTYEQYF | TGCAGCGTTGAATGGGACGGAACCTACGAGCAGTACTTC
TRBJ2-7 | TRBD2 | once | TRBV24-1 | 13 | CAPGTSGVYEQYF | TGTGCCCCTGGGACTAGCGGGGTTTACGAGCAGTACTTC
TRBJ1-2 | - | - | TRBV10-3 | 13 | CAISERLIYGYTF | TGTGCCATCAGTGAGCGGCTGATATATGGCTACACCTTC
TRBJ2-7 | - | - | TRBV15 | 14 | CATSRDEGAYEQYF | TGTGCCACCAGCAGAGACGAGGGAGCCTACGAGCAGTACTTC
TRBJ2-6 | TRBD1 | many | TRBV5-6 | 17 | CASSSGTALSGANVLTF | TGTGCCAGCAGCTCCGGGACAGCTCTCTCTGGGGCCAACGTCCTGACTTTC
TRBJ1-6 | TRBD1 | - | TRBV7-3 | 15 | CASSWTGGNNSPLHF | TGTGCCAGCAGCTGGACAGGGGGCAACAATTCACCCCTCCACTTT
TRBJ1-1 | - | few | TRBV19 | 15 | CASSIAKGLGTEAFF | TGTGCCAGTAGTATAGCTAAGGGGTTGGGCACTGAAGCTTTCTTT
TRBJ2-7 | - | - | TRBV7-2 | 12 | CASSPDNYEQYF | TGTGCCAGCAGCCCGGACAACTACGAGCAGTACTTC
TRBJ1-1 | - | once | TRBV19 | 14 | CASRVRDTNTEAFF | TGTGCCAGTAGGGTCAGGGACACGAACACTGAAGCTTTCTTT
TRBJ1-1 | - | - | TRBV20-1 | 13 | CSASWAGDTEAFF | TGCAGTGCTAGTTGGGCAGGGGACACTGAAGCTTTCTTT
TRBJ2-5 | TRBD2 | - | TRBV7-8 | 18 | CASSLGLAGGRARETQYF | TGTGCCAGCAGCCTCGGACTAGCGGGGGGGCGGGCCCGAGAGACCCAGTACTTC
TRBJ1-1 | - | - | TRBV9 | 16 | CASSEGGLVGNTEAFF | TGTGCCAGCAGCGAGGGGGGCTTGGTCGGGAACACTGAAGCTTTCTTT
TRBJ1-1 | - | - | TRBV7-9 | 11 | CASSTTVEAFF | TGTGCCAGCAGCACCACAGTAGAAGCTTTCTTT
TRBJ1-1 | - | - | TRBV2 | 13 | CASSEDRGTEAFF | TGTGCCAGCAGTGAAGATAGAGGGACTGAAGCTTTCTTT
TRBJ1-5 | - | many | TRBV9 | 14 | CASSVGGASQPQHF | TGTGCCAGCAGCGTAGGGGGGGCCTCCCAGCCCCAGCATTTT
TRBJ1-2 | - | once | TRBV10-3 | 14 | CAISEDRRDYGYTF | TGTGCCATCAGTGAGGACAGGAGGGACTATGGCTACACCTTC
TRBJ2-3 | - | - | TRBV5-1 | 14 | CASSLAQGTDTQYF | TGCGCCAGCAGCTTGGCCCAGGGCACAGATACGCAGTATTTT
TRBJ2-5 | - | few | TRBV7-6 | 13 | CASSLLGDETQYF | TGTGCCAGCAGCTTGTTGGGGGATGAGACCCAGTACTTC
TRBJ2-5 | TRBD1 | - | TRBV20-1 | 16 | CSARELGTAKQETQYF | TGCAGTGCTAGAGAGCTAGGGACAGCAAAACAAGAGACCCAGTACTTC
TRBJ2-3 | TRBD1 | few | TRBV29-1 | 14 | CSVKTGPSTDTQYF | TGCAGCGTCAAGACAGGGCCTAGCACAGATACGCAGTATTTT